Each of the 29 T cell receptor beta chains below was sequenced from the same sample in a study of identical twins. TCRdb independently ran MiXCR on the 5' RACE reads; one entry per CDR3 protein. This sample has fewer than 250,000 distinct CDR3 sequences; around 10% occur once, and the top ten carry about 5.5%. Sequenced sample: memory (CD45RO+) T cells sorted from blood. Receptors originate from a woman aged 18 to 35 in good health.

The chain carries TRBV2 and TRBJ1-1; D gene ambiguous. The V gene's germline CDR1 is SNHLY and CDR2 FYNNEI. The germline V and J ends were trimmed by 7 bases and 3 bases, with 15 bases remaining between them. This CDR3 contains 14 residues. The CDR3 region is CASNQRQFDTEAFF. The CDR3, as DNA: TGTGCCAGCAACCAGCGGCAGTTTGACACTGAAGCTTTCTTT.

This rearrangement joins TRBV3-1 to TRBJ2-2; D unresolved. This CDR3 is built from 14 residues. Trimming cost V 0 bases and J 7 bases, with 9 bases left between them. Germline values: CDR1 LGHDT, CDR2 YNNKEL (reference sequence). The CDR3 here is CASSQDGLDGELFF. The CDR3 DNA sequence: TGTGCCAGCAGCCAAGATGGGCTGGACGGGGAGCTGTTTTTT.

The V and J genes are TRBV3-1 and TRBJ2-7; D possibly uses TRBD1 or TRBD2 (5 bases each). The CDR3 consists of 14 residues. With 5 bases removed from V and 0 bases from J, the gap between germline ends came to 11 bases. CDR1 and CDR2 (germline): LGHDT, YNNKEL (reference sequence). CDR3 region: CASSARGVSYEQYF. The CDR3 DNA reads as TGTGCCAGCAGCGCCCGAGGGGTCTCCTACGAGCAGTACTTC.

This clonotype has only a few counts. J is TRBJ1-2 and V is TRBV6-1; D is undetermined. Trimming took 4 bases from V and 4 from J, leaving 7 bases between them. Germline CDR1 MNHNS, CDR2 SASEGT. CDR3 size: 12 residues. DNA for the CDR3: TGTGCCAGCAGTGCGGACTCCTATGGCTACACCTTC. It yields the protein CASSADSYGYTF.

The sample holds many counts of this clonotype. The genes are TRBV7-2 and TRBJ2-1, with 7 bases that match TRBD1. The CDR3 runs 17 residues. V was clipped by 4 bases and J by 0 bases; unmatched bases: 9. Germline V gene lookup returns CDR1 SGHTA and CDR2 FQGNSA. The CDR3 DNA is TGTGCCAGCAGCTCGAGGACAGGCGTTAGCTCCTACAATGAGCAGTTCTTC. Residues: CASSSRTGVSSYNEQFF.

The rearrangement links TRBV24-1 to TRBJ2-7; 7 bases match TRBD1. The length of the CDR3 is 14 residues. Germline loops: CDR1 KGHDR, CDR2 SFDVKD. J gave up 5 bases and V 4 bases, and 7 bases lay outside the gene matches. The CDR3 is CATSDPNRGDEQYF. Here the CDR3 DNA reads TGTGCCACCAGTGACCCCAACAGGGGCGACGAGCAGTACTTC.

There are a few counts of this clonotype. V and J are TRBV30 and TRBJ2-2, with 16 bases lining up with TRBD2. Germline loops: CDR1 GTSNPN, CDR2 SVGIG (reference sequence). Trimming cost V 5 bases and J 3 bases; bases outside gene matches: 6. This CDR3 has 17 amino acids. The CDR3 DNA follows: TGTGCCTGGGGGGGACTAGCGGGAGGGCCGGACACCGGGGAGCTGTTTTTT. It codes for CAWGGLAGGPDTGELFF.

The J gene is TRBJ2-1, the V gene TRBV7-2; 14 bases match TRBD2. In germline, CDR1 is SGHTA, CDR2 FQGNSA. Trimming at V came to 6 bases and at J to 8 bases, leaving 3 bases not matched to a gene. The CDR3 is 14 residues long. The CDR3 sequence: CASRGTSGRHEQFF. The CDR3 DNA sequence: TGTGCCAGCAGGGGGACTAGCGGGAGACATGAGCAGTTCTTC.

J is TRBJ2-1 and V is TRBV7-9, with D hard to call. V was pared by 4 bases and J by 1 base, with 8 bases between. The CDR3 covers 14 residues. Germline V gives CDR1 SEHNR, CDR2 FQNEAQ (reference sequence). The CDR3 DNA sequence: TGTGCCAGCAGCTCCCCTGAGTCCTACAATGAGCAGTTCTTC. This translates into CASSSPESYNEQFF.

This clonotype occurred many times. The CDR3 sequence is CAISEKGDTQYF. The CDR3 DNA reads as TGTGCCATCAGTGAGAAGGGCGATACGCAGTATTTT. The V call is TRBV10-3, the J call TRBJ2-3; D unclear. With 2 bases removed from V and 6 bases from J, the gap between germline ends came to 6 bases. The CDR3 consists of 12 residues. From germline, CDR1 is ENHRY and CDR2 SYGVKD.

This clonotype was seen a single time. The V and J genes are TRBV5-1 and TRBJ2-7; D might be TRBD2 (7 bases). The germline CDR1 and CDR2 sequences are SGHRS and YFSETQ. The CDR3 is made up of 16 amino acids. Trimming removed 0 bases from V and 0 bases from J, with 13 bases in between. CDR3 nucleotide sequence: TGCGCCAGCAGCTTGGTGTTAGGGGGGGACTCCTACGAGCAGTACTTC. Its translation is CASSLVLGGDSYEQYF. Looking up the rest from reference TRBV5-1 and TRBJ2-7 gives the full variable domain: KAGVTQTPRYLIKTRGQQVTLSCSPISGHRSVSWYQQTPGQGLQFLFEYFSETQRNKGNFPGRFSGRQFSNSRSEMNVSTLELGDSALYLCASSLVLGGDSYEQYFGPGTRLTVT.

This clonotype has more than one count but fewer than ten. V is TRBV24-1 and J is TRBJ2-3, with a possible D match to TRBD2 (6 bases). The V gene lost 4 bases and the J gene lost 3 bases, with 13 bases spanning the gap. The V gene's germline CDR1 is KGHDR and CDR2 SFDVKD. The CDR3 is made up of 15 amino acids. In DNA, the CDR3 is TGTGCCACCAGTGACTCTCCCGGACTAACAGATACGCAGTATTTT. It codes for CATSDSPGLTDTQYF.

In this sample, this clonotype turned up many times. The chain is built from TRBV5-1 and TRBJ1-1; D is possibly TRBD1 (5 bases). Looked up from germline, CDR1 is SGHRS and CDR2 is YFSETQ. V lost 2 bases and J 7 bases, leaving 15 bases between the germline ends. This CDR3 spans 14 amino acids. CDR3 amino acids: CASSFGRNTGEAFF. The CDR3 nucleotides are TGCGCCAGCAGCTTTGGCAGGAACACAGGTGAAGCTTTCTTT.

V is TRBV12-5 and J is TRBJ2-7, with no clear D. V was trimmed by 6 bases and J by 6 bases, leaving 9 bases between them. There are 11 residues in the CDR3. Germline V lookup: CDR1 LGHNT, CDR2 FRNRAP. The CDR3 is CASGQGVEQYF. The CDR3 DNA is TGTGCTAGTGGGCAAGGTGTCGAGCAGTACTTC.

J is TRBJ2-3 and V is TRBV5-1, with TRBD2 matching 9 bases. The CDR3 is 17 amino acids. J was trimmed by 7 bases and V by 0 bases; bases with no gene match: 12. CDR1 and CDR2 (germline): SGHRS, YFSETQ. The CDR3 reads CASSLDGSGGAGYTQYF. The CDR3 DNA is TGCGCCAGCAGCTTGGATGGTAGCGGGGGCGCGGGGTATACGCAGTATTTT.

This clonotype was picked up a small number of times. The CDR3 region is CAIRGTDTQYF. The CDR3 DNA reads as TGTGCCATCAGGGGCACAGATACGCAGTATTTT. The chain uses TRBV10-3 and TRBJ2-3; D is undetermined. This CDR3 is 11 amino acids long. V dropped 6 bases and J dropped 1 base, with 2 bases sitting between them. Germline V gives CDR1 ENHRY, CDR2 SYGVKD.

The V gene is TRBV7-8, the J gene TRBJ2-1, with 8 bases lining up with TRBD2. CDR1 and CDR2 from the germline V gene are SGHVS and FQNEAQ. V dropped 5 bases and J dropped 11; count of bases not matched to a gene: 11. The CDR3 is 14 amino acids. The CDR3 nucleotides are TGTGCCAGCAGCCTTGCAGGGACGGGAGGGCAGCAGTTCTTC. Encoded protein: CASSLAGTGGQQFF.

This chain links TRBV20-1 with TRBJ1-1, with D uncertain. Per the germline V gene, CDR1 is DFQATT and CDR2 is SNEGSKA (reference sequence). CDR3 length: 14 residues. Trimming took off 5 bases at V and 0 bases at J, with 13 bases between the two ends. CDR3 sequence: CSAPGLPMNTEAFF. In DNA, the CDR3 is TGCAGTGCTCCCGGACTCCCGATGAACACTGAAGCTTTCTTT.

The table lists this clonotype with a few counts. The V call is TRBV10-3, the J call TRBJ2-3; TRBD1 matches at 7 bases. V dropped 6 bases and J dropped 4; count of bases not matched to a gene: 7. CDR1 and CDR2 (germline): ENHRY, SYGVKD. The CDR3 sequence is 14 residues long. In nucleotides, the CDR3 is TGTGCCATCAGCTCCGGGCAGGGGGCAGATACGCAGTATTTT. Protein sequence: CAISSGQGADTQYF.

V usage is TRBV6-2 or TRBV6-3 and J usage is TRBJ2-7; D is undetermined. This CDR3 has 12 residues. The germline V and J ends were trimmed by 3 bases and 5 bases, with 8 bases remaining between them. The germline V gene encodes CDR1 MNHEY and CDR2 SVGEGT. The CDR3 bases are TGTGCCAGCAGTTATTCCCGAGACGAGCAGTACTTC. It specifies CASSYSRDEQYF.

V usage is TRBV5-1 and J usage is TRBJ1-5; no firm D call. V lost 0 bases and J lost 9, with 13 bases in between. Germline lookup yields CDR1 SGHRS and CDR2 YFSETQ. CDR3 length: 14 residues. CDR3 loop: CASSLGPENWPQHF. The CDR3 bases are TGCGCCAGCAGCTTGGGTCCGGAGAACTGGCCCCAGCATTTT.

This clonotype was found many times. This rearrangement joins TRBV5-1 to TRBJ2-1; 9 bases fit TRBD2. Trimming at V came to 7 bases and at J to 0 bases, leaving 8 bases not matched to a gene. CDR1 is SGHRS and CDR2 is YFSETQ in the germline V gene. The CDR3 sequence is 16 residues long. The CDR3 sequence: CASGELAGFSYNEQFF. CDR3 in DNA: TGCGCCAGCGGGGAACTAGCGGGTTTCTCCTACAATGAGCAGTTCTTC.

This clonotype was picked up a small number of times. The chain recombines TRBV9 with TRBJ2-7, with unresolved D. The CDR3 totals 12 residues. Between the trimmed V and J ends, which lost 3 bases and 3 bases, there was a span of 7 bases. Germline CDR1 and CDR2: SGDLS and YYNGEE. CDR3 DNA sequence: TGTGCCAGCAGCGCCTCTAACTACGAGCAGTACTTC. It translates to CASSASNYEQYF.

This rearrangement joins TRBV4-3 to TRBJ2-3; D unresolved. The CDR3 runs 14 residues. Trimming shortened V by 2 bases and J by 2 bases, and 8 bases separated the two germline ends. From germline, CDR1 is LGHNA and CDR2 YSLEER. The CDR3 DNA reads TGCGCCAGCAGCCAATTGGCCTTCACAGATACGCAGTATTTT. Translation: CASSQLAFTDTQYF.

This clonotype was seen more than once but under ten times. The chain joins TRBV9 to TRBJ2-1; D is possibly TRBD1 (6 bases). Germline loops: CDR1 SGDLS, CDR2 YYNGEE. The CDR3 consists of 16 residues. V lost 0 bases to trimming and J lost 2 bases, with 12 bases between them. The CDR3 here is CASSVGRQDAYNEQFF. The CDR3 region has the DNA TGTGCCAGCAGCGTAGGCCGACAGGACGCCTACAATGAGCAGTTCTTC.

This clonotype was detected only a few times. The CDR3 spells CASSDRAAGGQPQHF. CDR3 coding DNA: TGTGCCAGCAGTGATCGAGCAGCCGGAGGACAGCCCCAGCATTTT. The rearrangement joins TRBV2 to TRBJ1-5; D unresolved. Germline V gene sequence: CDR1 SNHLY, CDR2 FYNNEI. The CDR3 runs to 15 residues. Trimming removed 3 bases at V and 7 bases at J, with 16 bases between.

V gene TRBV20-1 combines with J gene TRBJ2-7, with 11 bases lining up with TRBD2. The CDR3 extends over 17 amino acids. CDR1 DFQATT and CDR2 SNEGSKA come from the germline V gene (reference sequence). The V segment lost 0 bases and the J segment 4 bases; nucleotides outside the gene matches: 11. CDR3 sequence: CSARDFPGTSGSYEQYF. DNA of the CDR3: TGCAGTGCTAGAGATTTCCCCGGGACTAGCGGTTCATACGAGCAGTACTTC.

The chain recombines TRBV20-1 with TRBJ1-1, with a weak D call TRBD1 (6 bases). This CDR3 has 12 amino acids. The germline V gene encodes CDR1 DFQATT and CDR2 SNEGSKA (reference sequence). V lost 3 bases to trimming and J lost 4 bases, with 9 bases between them. The CDR3 sequence: CSASRGGTEAFF. As DNA, the CDR3 is TGCAGTGCTAGCAGGGGAGGCACTGAAGCTTTCTTT.

The V and J genes are TRBV7-9 and TRBJ2-7; 8 nucleotides match TRBD1. Unmatched junction bases numbered 10, after V lost 7 bases and J lost 5 bases. The germline V gene has CDR1 SEHNR and CDR2 FQNEAQ (reference sequence). The CDR3 is 14 amino acids. CDR3 sequence: CASTYRGSVDEQYF. For the CDR3, the DNA is TGTGCCAGCACCTACAGGGGGTCTGTTGACGAGCAGTACTTC.